The T cell receptor (beta chain) under discussion was sequenced for a study of control samples from healthy donors and cancer patients. The V and J ends lost 3 bases and 3 bases, in that order; junction bases with no gene match: 6. There are 15 residues in the CDR3. The V gene's germline CDR1 is LNHDA and CDR2 SQIVND (reference sequence). Assay used: immunoSEQ multiplex PCR; TCRdb lists only in-frame clones, some missing. The sample has approximately 170,000 clones; roughly 91% are singletons. The chain couples TRBV19 to TRBJ1-1; 8 nucleotides line up with TRBD1. Sequenced material: blood. The receptor comes from a young woman in good health. The CDR3 here is CASSIQPTGDTEAFF. DNA for the CDR3: TGTGCCAGTAGTATTCAACCGACAGGGGACACTGAAGCTTTCTTT.